This T cell receptor beta chain was found in a study of cytomegalovirus exposure and HLA in healthy donors. Study observations and caveats: 150 or so TCR beta chains were listed as cytomegalovirus-associated.

CDR3 length: 16 amino acids. V dropped 1 base and J dropped 3; count of bases not matched to a gene: 6. Germline V gene sequence: CDR1 MGHDK, CDR2 SYGVNS. It was with 60 Vbeta and 13 Jbeta primers that the PCR ran. The data were produced by immunoSEQ multiplex PCR, yet TCRdb's version contains in-frame clones alone and is incomplete. The sample lists roughly 170,000 clones, approximately 80% occurring once. About this clone itself: The antigen is not known.

This receptor was taken from a man aged 30-40 years in good health and CMV-seropositive. The material sequenced was PBMCs. V usage is TRBV25-1 and J usage is TRBJ2-1, with 7 bases identical to TRBD2. DNA of the CDR3: TGTGCCAGCAGTGAATTTGGTCTAGCGGTCTACAATGAGCAGTTCTTC. It codes for CASSEFGLAVYNEQFF.